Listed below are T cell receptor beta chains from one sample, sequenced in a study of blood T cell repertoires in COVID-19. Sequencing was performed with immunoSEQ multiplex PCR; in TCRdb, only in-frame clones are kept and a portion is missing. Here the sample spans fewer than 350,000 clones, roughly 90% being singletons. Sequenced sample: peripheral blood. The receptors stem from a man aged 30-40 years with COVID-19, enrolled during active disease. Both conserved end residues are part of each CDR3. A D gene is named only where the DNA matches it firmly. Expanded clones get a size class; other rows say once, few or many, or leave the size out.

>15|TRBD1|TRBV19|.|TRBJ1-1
CASQRDRTLNTEAFF
TGTGCCAGTCAACGGGACAGGACCCTTAACACTGAAGCTTTCTTT
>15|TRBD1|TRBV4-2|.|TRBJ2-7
CASSQLGQGGYEQYF
TGTGCCAGCAGCCAATTAGGACAGGGAGGCTACGAGCAGTACTTC
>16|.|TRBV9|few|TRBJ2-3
CASSVDQRTFTDTQYF
TGTGCCAGCAGCGTAGATCAGCGGACCTTCACAGATACGCAGTATTTT
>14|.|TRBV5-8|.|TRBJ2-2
CASRLDLSTGELFF
TGTGCCAGCAGACTGGACTTGAGCACCGGGGAGCTGTTTTTT
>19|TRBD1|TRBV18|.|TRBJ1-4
CASSPRLGQGGNNNEKLFF
TGTGCCAGCTCACCACGACTAGGACAGGGGGGCAACAACAATGAAAAACTGTTTTTT
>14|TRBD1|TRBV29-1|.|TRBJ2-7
CSAKNRDRGYEQYF
TGCAGCGCGAAGAACCGGGACAGGGGCTACGAGCAGTACTTC
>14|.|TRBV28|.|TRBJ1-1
CASSLIAGNTEAFF
TGTGCCAGCAGTTTAATAGCGGGGAACACTGAAGCTTTCTTT
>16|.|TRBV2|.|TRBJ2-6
CATSTGRFAGANVLTF
TGTGCCACTTCGACAGGTAGATTCGCTGGGGCCAACGTCCTGACTTTC
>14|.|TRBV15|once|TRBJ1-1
CATSRARGNTEAFF
TGTGCCACCAGCAGGGCGCGAGGGAACACTGAAGCTTTCTTT
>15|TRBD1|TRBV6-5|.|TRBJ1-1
CASSPKYRGHTEAFF
TGTGCCAGCAGTCCCAAATACAGGGGGCACACTGAAGCTTTCTTT
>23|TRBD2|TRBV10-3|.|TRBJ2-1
CAISSKGRTGTSGWALTNNEQFF
TGTGCCATCAGTTCCAAGGGACGGACTGGGACTAGCGGGTGGGCCCTAACCAACAATGAGCAGTTCTTC
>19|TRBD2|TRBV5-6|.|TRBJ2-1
CASSPLTSGSVEAYNEQFF
TGTGCCAGCAGCCCTCTGACTAGCGGGAGTGTCGAAGCCTACAATGAGCAGTTCTTC
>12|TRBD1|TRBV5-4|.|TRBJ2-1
CASNPQGGEQFF
TGTGCCAGCAACCCACAGGGGGGCGAGCAGTTCTTC
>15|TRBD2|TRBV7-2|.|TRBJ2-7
CASSLGLAGKSEQYF
TGTGCCAGCAGCCTCGGACTAGCGGGAAAGTCCGAGCAGTACTTC
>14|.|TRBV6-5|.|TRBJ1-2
CASKKNDLYHGYTF
TGTGCCAGCAAGAAAAATGATCTCTATCATGGCTACACCTTC
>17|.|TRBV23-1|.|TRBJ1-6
CASSQPGLFRYNSPLHF
TGCGCCAGCAGTCAACCGGGACTCTTTCGCTATAATTCACCCCTCCACTTT
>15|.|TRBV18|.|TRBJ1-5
CASSPGTGNNQPQHF
TGTGCCAGCTCACCAGGCACGGGTAATAATCAGCCCCAGCATTTT
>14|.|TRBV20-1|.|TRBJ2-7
CSASIRGALYEQYF
TGCAGTGCTAGTATACGGGGGGCTCTATACGAGCAGTACTTC
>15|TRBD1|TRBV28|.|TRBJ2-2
CASSGSDRETGELFF
TGTGCCAGCAGCGGATCGGACAGGGAAACCGGGGAGCTGTTTTTT
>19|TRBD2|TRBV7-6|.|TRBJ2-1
CASSSLAGLGLAGYNEQFF
TGTGCCAGCAGCTCCCTAGCCGGACTCGGACTAGCGGGTTACAATGAGCAGTTCTTC
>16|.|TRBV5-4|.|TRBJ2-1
CASSLYPEVPYNEQFF
TGTGCCAGCAGCTTGTACCCGGAGGTCCCCTACAATGAGCAGTTCTTC
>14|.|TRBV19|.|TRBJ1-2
CASKNGRGYVGYTF
TGTGCCAGTAAGAATGGCAGGGGTTACGTTGGCTACACCTTC